This T cell receptor (beta chain) derives from a study of T cell responses to AZD1222 COVID-19 vaccine. Study summary: Second-dose intervals of approximately 4 or approximately 12 weeks were pooled. Findings and limits, study-wide: After the peak T cell response, and only then, were repertoires sampled. Spike was spanned by vaccine-associated CD4 TCRs, which were dominant at 160-218 and 743-854. Unmutated variant regions are reportedly targeted by nearly half of spike-specific TCRs.

Measured with immunoSEQ multiplex PCR; TCRdb has only the in-frame clones, and not every one. The sample has about 150,000 clones, about 92% seen once; the top ten hold approximately 20%. Germline CDR1 SGHTA, CDR2 FQGNSA. V was pared by 5 bases and J by 11 bases, with 13 bases of the junction left unmatched. This CDR3 comprises 15 residues. A remark on this clone: Its antigen is as yet unknown.

The material sequenced was peripheral blood, taken on day 0 of AZD1222 vaccination. The clonotype originates from an adult in good health. J is TRBJ1-1 and V is TRBV7-2; 11 bases are shared with TRBD1. Written as DNA, the CDR3 is TGTGCCAGCAGCCCAGTGAGGGACAGGGGGTATCCCGCTTTCTTT. Protein: CASSPVRDRGYPAFF.